A selection of T cell receptor beta chains follows, all from one sample in a study of shared T cell receptors in the human thymus. The data were produced by immunoSEQ multiplex PCR, yet TCRdb's version contains in-frame clones alone and is incomplete. The sample lists hundreds of thousands of clones, about four fifths seen once, with more than 0.01% in the top ten. These sequences were also reported in another study, on human thymus T cells.

The sequenced sample was thymocytes. The receptor source for this set is a boy in the first two years of life with a congenital heart defect. Both conserved end residues are part of each CDR3. D genes are given only for firm matches. Clone sizes are given selectively: once, few, many, or a class where the clone is expanded.

-,TRBV6-4,-,TRBJ1-5,CASSRRGPSDLPPRQPQHF,TGTGCCAGCAGTCGCAGGGGCCCCAGCGATCTACCCCCCAGGCAGCCCCAGCATTTT
TRBD1,TRBV7-8,-,TRBJ1-2,CASSLGQGYGYTF,TGTGCCAGCAGCTTAGGACAGGGCTATGGCTACACCTTC
-,TRBV5-1,-,TRBJ1-2,CASSMDTPMDGYTF,TGCGCCAGCAGCATGGACACCCCCATGGATGGCTACACCTTC
TRBD2,TRBV7-3,once,TRBJ2-1,CASSLRGGLAPNRGEQFF,TGTGCCAGCAGCTTAAGGGGAGGGCTAGCCCCTAACCGGGGTGAGCAGTTCTTC
TRBD1,TRBV29-1,-,TRBJ2-5,CSVGDRGGGETQYF,TGCAGCGTGGGGGACAGGGGAGGAGGGGAGACCCAGTACTTC
-,TRBV27,-,TRBJ2-2,CASSPSGTPRYTGELFF,TGTGCCAGCAGTCCATCCGGGACTCCGCGGTATACCGGGGAGCTGTTTTTT
TRBD1,TRBV29-1,-,TRBJ2-3,CSVNGQGPATDTQYF,TGCAGCGTTAACGGACAGGGGCCAGCCACAGATACGCAGTATTTT
-,TRBV14,-,TRBJ2-4,CASSQGGWGIQYF,TGTGCCAGCAGCCAAGGAGGGTGGGGCATTCAGTACTTC
TRBD1,TRBV27,-,TRBJ1-4,CASSGQAATNEKLFF,TGTGCCAGCTCTGGACAGGCCGCAACTAATGAAAAACTGTTTTTT
TRBD2,TRBV4-1,-,TRBJ2-2,CASSQDASGSAGGELFF,TGCGCCAGCAGCCAAGATGCTAGCGGGAGTGCAGGCGGGGAGCTGTTTTTT
TRBD2,TRBV10-1,-,TRBJ2-7,CASSESGREGSYEQYF,TGCGCCAGCAGTGAGTCTGGGCGGGAGGGCTCCTACGAGCAGTACTTC
-,TRBV9,few,TRBJ2-3,CASSVGGGITIPSTDTQYF,TGTGCCAGCAGCGTAGGCGGCGGGATAACAATTCCTAGCACAGATACGCAGTATTTT
-,TRBV4-3,-,TRBJ2-7,CASSQEDSSENSYEQYF,TGCGCCAGCAGCCAAGAGGACAGCAGCGAAAACTCCTACGAGCAGTACTTC
-,TRBV18,-,TRBJ2-1,CASSPGGLAPHNEQFF,TGTGCCAGCTCACCCGGGGGGCTAGCGCCTCACAATGAGCAGTTCTTC
TRBD2,TRBV19,-,TRBJ2-1,CASSILPPGGSSYNEQFF,TGTGCCAGTAGTATCCTTCCCCCTGGCGGGAGCTCCTACAATGAGCAGTTCTTC
-,TRBV6-1,-,TRBJ2-7,CASSEEGGLGTGHRPYEQYF,TGTGCCAGCAGTGAAGAGGGAGGACTAGGGACGGGACACCGACCCTACGAGCAGTACTTC
TRBD2,TRBV9,-,TRBJ2-2,CASSRGLAEYWGGELFF,TGTGCCAGCAGCAGAGGACTAGCGGAGTATTGGGGCGGGGAGCTGTTTTTT
-,TRBV7-4,-,TRBJ1-2,CASSFRLYGYTF,TGTGCCAGCAGCTTTCGACTCTATGGCTACACCTTC
TRBD2,TRBV4-3,few,TRBJ2-1,CASSPRPATSGRIHEQFF,TGCGCCAGCAGCCCAAGACCCGCGACTAGCGGGAGAATTCATGAGCAGTTCTTC
TRBD2,TRBV7-8,-,TRBJ2-1,CASSFAPGTSSYNEQFF,TGTGCCAGCAGCTTTGCCCCGGGGACTAGCTCCTACAATGAGCAGTTCTTC
-,TRBV4-2,-,TRBJ1-4,CASSQVRRLNEKLFF,TGTGCCAGCAGCCAAGTGAGGAGACTAAATGAAAAACTGTTTTTT
TRBD1,TRBV19,-,TRBJ2-1,CASSIGRGPDNEQFF,TGTGCCAGTAGTATAGGCAGGGGGCCCGACAATGAGCAGTTCTTC
-,TRBV4-3,-,TRBJ2-4,CASSQDQGRGLNIQYF,TGCGCCAGCAGCCAAGATCAGGGGCGCGGTCTCAATATTCAGTACTTC
TRBD2,TRBV27,-,TRBJ2-3,CASSLRWGLAGITDTQYF,TGTGCCAGCAGTTTAAGGTGGGGACTAGCGGGTATCACAGATACGCAGTATTTT
TRBD2,TRBV7-2,-,TRBJ2-1,CASSSGGTSGRAAYNEQFF,TGTGCCAGCAGCTCGGGGGGGACTAGCGGGAGGGCCGCCTACAATGAGCAGTTCTTC
TRBD2,TRBV19,-,TRBJ2-7,CASSIGSGGPYEQYF,TGTGCCAGTAGTATTGGGTCGGGAGGGCCGTACGAGCAGTACTTC
-,TRBV12-2,-,TRBJ2-1,CASRQRDSGYNEQFF,TGTGCAAGTCGCCAAAGGGACTCCGGATACAATGAGCAGTTCTTC
TRBD2,TRBV11-2,-,TRBJ2-1,CASSIIAGSTTYNEQFF,TGTGCCAGCAGCATCATAGCGGGAAGCACAACCTACAATGAGCAGTTCTTC
-,TRBV6-6,-,TRBJ1-2,CLRQGLIYGYTF,TGTCTTAGGCAGGGTTTAATCTATGGCTACACCTTC
TRBD1,TRBV7-3,once,TRBJ1-2,CASSGQGDYGYTF,TGTGCCAGCAGTGGACAGGGCGACTATGGCTACACCTTC
-,TRBV28,-,TRBJ1-2,CASSWAGTNYGYTF,TGTGCCAGCTCATGGGCAGGGACAAACTATGGCTACACCTTC
TRBD2,TRBV29-1,-,TRBJ2-3,CSVEWLAGAEVPTDTQYF,TGCAGCGTTGAATGGCTAGCGGGAGCGGAGGTGCCCACAGATACGCAGTATTTT
-,TRBV30,-,TRBJ1-3,CAWSFRVGAAGNTIYF,TGTGCCTGGAGTTTCAGGGTCGGTGCGGCTGGAAACACCATATATTTT
TRBD1,TRBV6-9,few,TRBJ2-3,CASIPGQGRGRGSLNTQYF,TGTGCCAGCATCCCGGGACAGGGGAGGGGGAGGGGGAGCCTCAATACGCAGTATTTT
TRBD1,TRBV27,-,TRBJ2-2,CASSPSPGQGAPGELFF,TGTGCCAGCAGTCCCTCCCCGGGACAGGGTGCCCCCGGGGAGCTGTTTTTT
-,TRBV15,-,TRBJ1-2,CATSRSPRRDYGYTF,TGTGCCACCAGCAGAAGTCCCCGACGGGACTATGGCTACACCTTC
TRBD2,TRBV27,-,TRBJ2-4,CASSLLALWREVAKNIQYF,TGTGCCAGCAGTTTATTGGCCCTTTGGCGGGAGGTAGCCAAAAACATTCAGTACTTC
-,TRBV6-6,few,TRBJ1-1,CASNWCEEVGNTEAFF,TGTGCCAGCAATTGGTGCGAGGAGGTGGGGAACACTGAAGCTTTCTTT
-,TRBV9,-,TRBJ1-2,CASSVEGNAPNYGYTF,TGTGCCAGCAGCGTAGAGGGGAACGCACCTAACTATGGCTACACCTTC
TRBD2,TRBV5-4,-,TRBJ2-5,CASSLPYGVAGQETQYF,TGTGCCAGCAGCCTCCCCTATGGCGTAGCGGGCCAAGAGACCCAGTACTTC
TRBD1,TRBV4-3,-,TRBJ2-7,CASSPRPGTGPSSYEQYF,TGCGCCAGCAGCCCACGTCCCGGGACAGGGCCGAGCTCCTACGAGCAGTACTTC
TRBD2,TRBV30,-,TRBJ2-1,CAWSVGPGIAGYNEQFF,TGTGCCTGGAGTGTGGGACCCGGAATAGCGGGGTACAATGAGCAGTTCTTC
TRBD2,TRBV2,-,TRBJ2-1,CASSKDSKTSGRNNEQFF,TGTGCCAGCAGTAAAGACAGTAAGACTAGCGGGAGGAACAATGAGCAGTTCTTC
TRBD1,TRBV30,-,TRBJ2-7,CAWTLDRAKYEQYF,TGTGCCTGGACCTTGGACAGGGCTAAGTACGAGCAGTACTTC
-,TRBV18,-,TRBJ1-2,CASSPPGTGGHYGYTF,TGTGCCAGCTCACCACCAGGGACGGGAGGTCACTATGGCTACACCTTC
TRBD1,TRBV14,few,TRBJ1-2,CASSQDRQGIYGYTF,TGTGCCAGCAGCCAAGATCGACAGGGGATCTATGGCTACACCTTC
TRBD2,TRBV30,-,TRBJ2-7,CAAGLAAYEQYF,TGTGCCGCGGGACTAGCGGCATACGAGCAGTACTTC
TRBD2,TRBV14,-,TRBJ2-3,CASSRPATSGCTDTQYF,TGTGCCAGCAGCCGGCCGGCGACTAGCGGGTGCACAGATACGCAGTATTTT
-,TRBV7-8,-,TRBJ2-5,CASSLVAGPRETQYF,TGTGCCAGCAGCTTAGTTGCTGGTCCCCGGGAGACCCAGTACTTC
-,TRBV27,-,TRBJ1-2,CASSLTGEPITPNYGYTF,TGTGCCAGCAGTTTAACGGGGGAGCCCATAACCCCTAACTATGGCTACACCTTC
-,TRBV9,-,TRBJ2-1,CASSGRSPGYNEQFF,TGTGCCAGCAGCGGTAGGAGCCCTGGCTACAATGAGCAGTTCTTC
TRBD1,TRBV19,-,TRBJ2-2,CASSPTGGTGELFF,TGTGCCAGTAGCCCGACAGGGGGCACCGGGGAGCTGTTTTTT
TRBD2,TRBV28,-,TRBJ2-7,CASSPWVAGGTYEQYF,TGTGCCAGCAGTCCCTGGGTGGCGGGAGGTACCTACGAGCAGTACTTC
-,TRBV11-3,-,TRBJ2-7,CASSFGKGRDEQYF,TGTGCCAGCAGCTTCGGGAAAGGGCGGGACGAGCAGTACTTC
TRBD2,TRBV4-2,few,TRBJ2-3,CASSPISRREVCTDTQYF,TGTGCCAGCAGCCCGATTTCCCGGCGGGAGGTATGCACAGATACGCAGTATTTT
TRBD1,TRBV5-4,-,TRBJ1-2,CASSLGPEGQGHYGYTF,TGTGCCAGCAGCCTTGGTCCCGAGGGACAGGGGCACTATGGCTACACCTTC
TRBD1,TRBV16,-,TRBJ1-2,CASSQSTGSQGYTF,TGTGCCAGCAGCCAATCGACAGGGAGTCAGGGCTACACCTTC
TRBD1,TRBV28,-,TRBJ1-5,CASTLRTGEGDQPQHF,TGTGCCAGCACCCTCCGGACAGGGGAAGGGGATCAGCCCCAGCATTTT
TRBD2,TRBV4-1,-,TRBJ2-4,CASSQDIGRGLANIQYF,TGCGCCAGCAGCCAAGATATCGGTCGCGGACTAGCAAACATTCAGTACTTC